These T cell receptor beta chains were read from a single sample in a study of CD8 T cells in Susac syndrome. TCRdb reprocessed the immunoSEQ multiplex PCR reads with MiXCR, giving one entry per CDR3 protein. In the table there are 100,000 to 150,000 distinct CDR3 sequences, over 90% of which are singletons. Sequencing was done on a sample of CD8+ T cells from PBMCs. The receptors stem from a human donor with multiple sclerosis. CDR3s include the opening cysteine and the closing phenylalanine or tryptophan. Fields, in order: CDR3 length, clone size, J gene, V gene, D gene, CDR3 protein, CDR3 DNA. A D gene is named only where the DNA matches it firmly. Clone size, where shown, is once, few, many, or a class for clones that have expanded.

length: 21; size: .; J: TRBJ2-6; V: TRBV9; D: TRBD1; CDR3: CASSVARRTGETFSGANVLTF; DNA: TGTGCCAGCAGCGTAGCTCGAAGGACAGGAGAAACTTTCTCTGGGGCCAACGTCCTGACTTTC
length: 13; size: .; J: TRBJ2-7; V: TRBV7-2; D: .; CDR3: CASSFWAAYEQYF; DNA: TGTGCCAGCAGCTTCTGGGCAGCCTACGAGCAGTACTTC
length: 16; size: .; J: TRBJ2-1; V: TRBV4-1; D: TRBD2; CDR3: CASSQETSLPSNEQFF; DNA: TGCGCCAGCAGCCAAGAGACTAGCCTTCCCTCCAATGAGCAGTTCTTC
length: 18; size: .; J: TRBJ2-4; V: TRBV7-9; D: .; CDR3: CASSFGTDPILAKNIQYF; DNA: TGTGCCAGCAGCTTCGGGACGGACCCCATACTAGCCAAAAACATTCAGTACTTC
length: 14; size: .; J: TRBJ1-5; V: TRBV27; D: .; CDR3: CASSLSMGRQPQHF; DNA: TGTGCCAGCAGTTTATCGATGGGGCGTCAGCCCCAGCATTTT
length: 17; size: once; J: TRBJ2-1; V: TRBV6-5; D: .; CDR3: CASSYSVGTYSYNEQFF; DNA: TGTGCCAGCAGTTACTCGGTTGGGACCTACTCCTACAATGAGCAGTTCTTC
length: 18; size: few; J: TRBJ2-7; V: TRBV6-2/TRBV6-3; D: TRBD2; CDR3: CASSYTFGTSGGSYEQYF; DNA: TGTGCCAGCAGTTACACCTTCGGGACTAGCGGGGGCTCCTACGAGCAGTACTTC
length: 18; size: .; J: TRBJ2-1; V: TRBV15; D: TRBD2; CDR3: CATSRDRGLAGGNNEQFF; DNA: TGTGCCACCAGCAGAGATCGGGGTTTAGCGGGAGGAAACAATGAGCAGTTCTTC
length: 16; size: .; J: TRBJ2-5; V: TRBV29-1; D: TRBD2; CDR3: CSVPWTSGRAGETQYF; DNA: TGCAGCGTTCCTTGGACTAGCGGGAGGGCCGGTGAGACCCAGTACTTC
length: 14; size: .; J: TRBJ1-1; V: TRBV20-1; D: TRBD1; CDR3: CSARGQGGYTEAFF; DNA: TGCAGTGCTAGGGGACAGGGGGGCTACACTGAAGCTTTCTTT
length: 12; size: .; J: TRBJ2-1; V: TRBV2; D: .; CDR3: CASRGGRNEQFF; DNA: TGTGCCAGCAGGGGGGGACGGAATGAGCAGTTCTTC
length: 16; size: .; J: TRBJ2-2; V: TRBV19; D: TRBD1; CDR3: CASSTGTGKRAGELFF; DNA: TGTGCCAGTAGTACAGGGACAGGGAAGAGGGCCGGGGAGCTGTTTTTT
length: 15; size: .; J: TRBJ2-3; V: TRBV5-1; D: TRBD1; CDR3: CASCKGQGPTDTQYF; DNA: TGCGCCAGCTGCAAAGGACAGGGCCCCACAGATACGCAGTATTTT
length: 14; size: .; J: TRBJ2-1; V: TRBV9; D: TRBD2; CDR3: CASSEAGDYNEQFF; DNA: TGTGCCAGCAGCGAAGCGGGGGACTACAATGAGCAGTTCTTC
length: 16; size: few; J: TRBJ2-7; V: TRBV3-1; D: TRBD2; CDR3: CASSPRGAGPTYEQYF; DNA: TGTGCCAGCAGCCCTCGGGGAGCGGGGCCCACCTACGAGCAGTACTTC
length: 12; size: .; J: TRBJ2-1; V: TRBV30; D: TRBD1; CDR3: CARTGLHNEQFF; DNA: TGTGCCAGGACAGGACTTCACAATGAGCAGTTCTTC
length: 19; size: once; J: TRBJ2-6; V: TRBV6-5; D: .; CDR3: CASSYSKGTTTSGANVLTF; DNA: TGTGCCAGCAGTTACTCGAAGGGAACCACCACCTCTGGGGCCAACGTCCTGACTTTC
length: 15; size: .; J: TRBJ1-2; V: TRBV5-4; D: TRBD1; CDR3: CASSFGTVDFYGYTF; DNA: TGTGCCAGCAGCTTCGGGACAGTTGATTTTTATGGCTACACCTTC
length: 15; size: .; J: TRBJ1-6; V: TRBV20-1; D: .; CDR3: CSARMGVSYNSPLHF; DNA: TGCAGTGCTAGGATGGGGGTGAGCTATAATTCACCCCTCCACTTT
length: 16; size: .; J: TRBJ1-5; V: TRBV4-1; D: .; CDR3: CASSQGFSGGNQPQHF; DNA: TGCGCCAGCAGCCAGGGCTTCAGTGGGGGTAATCAGCCCCAGCATTTT
length: 15; size: .; J: TRBJ2-4; V: TRBV29-1; D: .; CDR3: CSVEDRTAAKNIQYF; DNA: TGCAGCGTTGAAGACAGGACGGCAGCCAAAAACATTCAGTACTTC
length: 16; size: .; J: TRBJ1-2; V: TRBV20-1; D: .; CDR3: CSARDPGLKTPYGYTF; DNA: TGCAGTGCTAGAGATCCCGGACTTAAAACCCCCTATGGCTACACCTTC